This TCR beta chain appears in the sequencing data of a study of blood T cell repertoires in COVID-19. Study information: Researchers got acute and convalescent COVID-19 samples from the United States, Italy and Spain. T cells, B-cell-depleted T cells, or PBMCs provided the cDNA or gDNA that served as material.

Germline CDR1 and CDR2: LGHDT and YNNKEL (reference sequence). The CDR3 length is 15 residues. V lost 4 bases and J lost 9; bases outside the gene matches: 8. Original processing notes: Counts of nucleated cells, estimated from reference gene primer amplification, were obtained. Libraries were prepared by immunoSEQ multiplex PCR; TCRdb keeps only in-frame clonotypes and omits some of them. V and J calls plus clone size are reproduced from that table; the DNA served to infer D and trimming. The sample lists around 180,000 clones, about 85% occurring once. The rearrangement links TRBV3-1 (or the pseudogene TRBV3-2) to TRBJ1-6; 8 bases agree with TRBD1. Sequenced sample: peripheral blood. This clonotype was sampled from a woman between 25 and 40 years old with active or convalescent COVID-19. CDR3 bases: TGTGCCAGCAGCCCGCGACAGGGGAGAGGTTCACCCCTCCACTTT. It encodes CASSPRQGRGSPLHF.